Below, 11 T cell receptor beta chains from the same sample are listed, as sequenced in a study of early T cells in non-severe SARS-CoV-2 infection. A single record per CDR3 protein comes from TCRdb applying MiXCR to the 5' RACE reads. The table has about 58,000 distinct CDR3 sequences, approximately 12% seen once. This material consisted of whole blood, taken at baseline. These receptors originate from an adult who was a healthcare worker with PCR-confirmed SARS-CoV-2 infection or an uninfected control (not recorded which). The donor label of this sample is uncertain.

In this sample, this clonotype turned up many times. The chain joins TRBV30 to TRBJ2-1; D unresolved. The V and J ends lost 4 bases and 2 bases respectively, with 9 bases between them. This CDR3 has 13 residues. The V gene's germline CDR1 is GTSNPN and CDR2 SVGIG (reference sequence). CDR3 sequence: CAWKGYTYNEQFF. DNA of the CDR3: TGTGCCTGGAAAGGGTACACCTACAATGAGCAGTTCTTC. Full variable domain (missing parts from reference TRBV30 and TRBJ2-1): SQTIHQWPATLVQPVGSPLSLECTVEGTSNPNLYWYRQAAGRGLQLLFYSVGIGQISSEVPQNLSASRPQDRQFILSSKKLLLSDSGFYLCAWKGYTYNEQFFGPGTRLTVL.

In DNA, the CDR3 is TGCGCCAGCACCCGAGATACAGGGATTACCGGGGAGCTGTTTTTT. Its translation is CASTRDTGITGELFF. The chain is built from TRBV5-1 and TRBJ2-2, with D perhaps matching TRBD1 (6 bases). V gave up 6 bases and J gave up 5 bases, with 17 bases separating them. The V gene's germline CDR1 is SGHRS and CDR2 YFSETQ. This CDR3 comprises 15 residues.

This chain joins TRBV2 and TRBJ2-7; weak D call: TRBD1 (5 bases). This CDR3 region has 13 residues. V was clipped by 5 bases and J by 1 base, with 9 bases between them. The V gene's germline CDR1 is SNHLY and CDR2 FYNNEI. Here the CDR3 DNA reads TGTGCCAGCAGTCTTCAGGGATCCTACGAGCAGTACGTC. This translates into CASSLQGSYEQYV.

At least ten counts were recorded for this clonotype. The gene calls are TRBV25-1 and TRBJ1-5; D unclear. Germline lookup yields CDR1 MGHDK and CDR2 SYGVNS. The V and J ends lost 3 bases and 10 bases respectively, with 10 bases between them. The CDR3 length is 12 residues. CDR3 sequence reads: CASSESGGPQHF. DNA of the CDR3: TGTGCCAGCAGTGAGTCGGGCGGTCCCCAGCATTTT. Full variable domain (remainder filled in from reference TRBV25-1 and TRBJ1-5): EADIYQTPRYLVIGTGKKITLECSQTMGHDKMYWYQQDPGMELHLIHYSYGVNSTEKGDLSSESTVSRIRTEHFPLTLESARPSHTSQYLCASSESGGPQHFGDGTRLSIL.

J is TRBJ2-2 and V is TRBV4-2; D might be TRBD2 (7 bases). V was shortened by 5 bases and J by 0 bases, with 19 bases between the two germline ends. Germline CDR1 LGHNA, CDR2 YNFKEQ. The length of the CDR3 is 18 residues. The CDR3 loop is CASSVQHRAGANTGELFF. CDR3 in DNA: TGTGCCAGCAGCGTACAACACAGGGCGGGAGCGAACACCGGGGAGCTGTTTTTT.

A few counts support this clonotype. This rearrangement joins TRBV2 to TRBJ2-7; tentative D call: TRBD2 (5 bases). Trimming left V 7 bases short and J 6 bases short, with 13 bases between. Germline V gives CDR1 SNHLY, CDR2 FYNNEI. This CDR3 is built from 12 residues. The chain's CDR3 is CASKAAGREQYV. The CDR3 DNA reads TGTGCCAGCAAGGCCGCGGGTCGCGAGCAGTACGTC.

In its sample, this clonotype was seen a few times. The chain recombines TRBV10-1 with TRBJ2-5; 8 nucleotides agree with TRBD1. V lost 2 bases, J lost 5 bases, and 7 bases stayed unmatched. CDR1 is WNHNN and CDR2 is SYGVQD in the germline V gene (reference sequence). The CDR3 covers 15 residues. The CDR3, as DNA: TGCGCCAGCAGTGAGCCTGGACAGGGCAAGGAGACCCAGTACTTC. The encoded protein is CASSEPGQGKETQYF.

This clonotype appeared a few times. Relative to the germline gene, one junction end is altered; a read error may explain this. This chain connects TRBV3-1 to TRBJ1-1; D is uncertain. Germline V gives CDR1 LGHDT, CDR2 YNNKEL (reference sequence). This CDR3 is 13 amino acids long. This CDR3 is CASSRLRNAEAFF. CDR3 nucleotide sequence: TGTGCCAGCAGCCGCCTGAGGAACGCTGAAGCTTTCTTT.

This clonotype was recorded a few times. V is TRBV27 and J is TRBJ1-5; TRBD1 is a possible D gene (5 bases). The CDR3 runs to 14 residues. Germline V gene lookup returns CDR1 MNHEY and CDR2 SMNVEV (reference sequence). V lost 5 bases and J lost 5, with 13 bases in between. CDR3 in amino acids: CASSPRGFDQPQHF. DNA for the CDR3: TGTGCCAGCAGTCCGAGGGGTTTCGATCAGCCCCAGCATTTT.

This clonotype was observed a handful of times. The J gene is TRBJ2-1, the V gene TRBV10-3; TRBD2 matches at 13 bases. The ends lost 7 bases at V and 4 bases at J; junction bases unmatched: 7. The germline gives CDR1 ENHRY, CDR2 SYGVKD. The CDR3 has 16 amino acids. The CDR3 spells CAITAGLAGTYNEQFF. CDR3 DNA: TGTGCCATCACCGCGGGACTAGCGGGGACTTACAATGAGCAGTTCTTC.

Here the CDR3 reads CASRSGQGDEQYV. The CDR3 nucleotides are TGTGCCAGCAGATCTGGACAGGGAGACGAGCAGTACGTC. The chain couples TRBV6-6 to TRBJ2-7; 8 bases agree with TRBD1. The CDR3 totals 13 residues. Trimming took 6 bases from V and 5 from J; bases not matched to a gene: 6. Germline V gene lookup returns CDR1 MNHNY and CDR2 SVGAGI (reference sequence).